These T cell receptor beta chains were read from a single sample in a study of Ad26.COV2.S vaccination and SARS-CoV-2 variants. The repertoire was sequenced with immunoSEQ multiplex PCR; TCRdb's copy has only in-frame clones and lacks some. The sample comprises hundreds of thousands of clones, 70% to 90% of which are singletons, and around 11% rests with the top ten. The material was peripheral blood, obtained in a trial of Ad26.COV2.S vaccine versus placebo. The receptor source for this set is a person aged 18-60 years who received the Ad26.COV2.S COVID-19 vaccine or a placebo. CDR3s include the opening cysteine and the closing phenylalanine or tryptophan. D genes are given only for firm matches. Part of the rows lack a size; the others show once, few, many or a class for expanded clones.

>TRBJ1-2|-|-|TRBV19
TGTGCCAGTAGTACCTTATCGACCCGGAAGAACTATGGCTACACCTTC
CASSTLSTRKNYGYTF
>TRBJ2-7|-|-|TRBV27
TGTGCCAGCAGTTTAGCAATAGGTCGTACCTACGAGCAGTACTTC
CASSLAIGRTYEQYF
>TRBJ1-1|TRBD1|-|TRBV19
TGTGCCAGTAGCCCGGACAGGGGGCATTGGAACACTGAAGCTTTCTTT
CASSPDRGHWNTEAFF
>TRBJ2-3|TRBD1|-|TRBV14
TGTGCCAGCAGCTACTTGGGACAGCCCACGCAGTATTTT
CASSYLGQPTQYF
>TRBJ1-5|TRBD1|-|TRBV7-2
TGTGCCAGCAGCTTGGACAGGGGTGGACAGCCCCAGCATTTT
CASSLDRGGQPQHF
>TRBJ2-3|-|-|TRBV11-3
TGTGCCAGCAGCTTAAGGGCCCGTGGCACAGATACGCAGTATTTT
CASSLRARGTDTQYF
>TRBJ1-2|TRBD1|-|TRBV5-1
TGCGCCAGCAGCTTGGGGGGCTGGGACAGCCTCTATGGCTACACCTTC
CASSLGGWDSLYGYTF
>TRBJ2-5|-|-|TRBV7-9
TGTGCCAGCAGCTTTAACGAACCGACCGAGACCCAGTACTTC
CASSFNEPTETQYF
>TRBJ2-7|-|-|TRBV7-2
TGTGCCAGCAGCGTCAACTCGATTGGGGGTTACGAGCAGTACTTC
CASSVNSIGGYEQYF
>TRBJ2-1|TRBD2|once|TRBV6-2/TRBV6-3
TGTGCCAGTAGCGGGAGCCCCCTCAATGAGCAGTTCTTC
CASSGSPLNEQFF
>TRBJ2-4|-|-|TRBV3-1/TRBV3-2
TGTGCCAGCAGCCAAGCGACAGACTTTAAAAACATTCAGTACTTC
CASSQATDFKNIQYF
>TRBJ2-2|TRBD1|few|TRBV19
TGTGCCACCACCTCCAGGGGGCAGTCGGACACCGGGGAGCTGTTTTTT
CATTSRGQSDTGELFF
>TRBJ2-4|-|-|TRBV4-1
TGCGCCAGCAGCCAAGACCCTCGGCGGTCCTTAGCCAAAAACATTCAGTACTTC
CASSQDPRRSLAKNIQYF
>TRBJ2-1|-|-|TRBV6-2/TRBV6-3
TGTGCCAGCAGTTGGTCCTACGAGCAGTTCTTC
CASSWSYEQFF
>TRBJ2-7|TRBD1|-|TRBV5-8
TGTGCCAGCAGCTTGCTCCCAGGGGGCGCGGGATACGAGCAGTACTTC
CASSLLPGGAGYEQYF
>TRBJ1-2|TRBD1|-|TRBV24-1
TGTGCCACCAGTGATGGACAGGGTGGTGGCTACACCTTC
CATSDGQGGGYTF
>TRBJ1-1|-|-|TRBV3-1/TRBV3-2
TGTGCCAGCAGTGACAGCTTCCCGATAGGGGAAACCCTTCCTGATTGGGCTTTCTTT
CASSDSFPIGETLPDWAFF
>TRBJ1-5|-|-|TRBV2
TGTGCCAGCGAGGGAGTAAACAATCAGCCCCAGCATTTT
CASEGVNNQPQHF
>TRBJ1-6|-|-|TRBV18
TGTGCCAGCTCACCGTTAGGGGGGCCCCTCCACTTT
CASSPLGGPLHF
>TRBJ2-1|TRBD2|-|TRBV9
TGTGCCAGCAGCTCTAGCGGGAGGGCCGTGTACAATGAGCAGTTCTTC
CASSSSGRAVYNEQFF
>TRBJ1-4|TRBD1|-|TRBV18
TGTGCCAGCTCACGGGACAGGGGGGATGAAAAACTGTTTTTT
CASSRDRGDEKLFF
>TRBJ2-3|TRBD2|-|TRBV5-1
TGCGCCAGCAGCTCGTTAAGCGGGGGTGAATTGGATACGCAGTATTTT
CASSSLSGGELDTQYF
>TRBJ1-4|-|-|TRBV4-1
TGCGCCAGCAGCCAACTAGCGGCAACTAATGAAAAACTGTTTTTT
CASSQLAATNEKLFF
>TRBJ1-2|-|-|TRBV6-6
TGTGCCAGCAGTTACATGGGGGGAGGGTATGGCTACACCTTC
CASSYMGGGYGYTF
>TRBJ1-4|-|-|TRBV12-3/TRBV12-4
TGTGCCAGCACCCAGACAACTAATGAAAAACTGTTTTTT
CASTQTTNEKLFF
>TRBJ1-4|-|-|TRBV29-1
TGCAGCGTTGAAAGTTCGGGGGACGCGAGTGAAAAACTGTTTTTT
CSVESSGDASEKLFF
>TRBJ2-1|-|-|TRBV7-6
TGTGCCAGCAGCTTACCCGGGGGTGAGCAGTTCTTC
CASSLPGGEQFF
>TRBJ2-7|TRBD2|-|TRBV10-3
TGTGCCATCAGGGCGGGAGGTGGGGGAGAGGAGCAGTACTTC
CAIRAGGGGEEQYF
>TRBJ2-5|-|-|TRBV9
TGTGCCAGCAGCGTAGGAGGGGGAGAGACCCAGTACTTC
CASSVGGGETQYF
>TRBJ1-1|-|few|TRBV3-1/TRBV3-2
TGTGCCAGCAGCCCCCGGGAGGACAGAAGGGCTTTCTTT
CASSPREDRRAFF
>TRBJ2-3|TRBD1|-|TRBV5-4
TGTGCCAGCAGCTCCGGACAGGGGACAGATACGCAGTATTTT
CASSSGQGTDTQYF
>TRBJ2-5|TRBD2|-|TRBV19
TGTGCCAGTAGTATGGGACTAGCGGGAGCGGAGACCCAGTACTTC
CASSMGLAGAETQYF
>TRBJ1-5|-|-|TRBV27
TGTGCCAGCAGCTACCGAGCAGGGACCGATCAGCCCCAGCATTTT
CASSYRAGTDQPQHF
>TRBJ2-7|TRBD1|once|TRBV4-1
TGCGCCAGCAGCCAAGAGGCTGCACTGACAGGGGCCCCCAACGTGTACTTC
CASSQEAALTGAPNVYF
>TRBJ2-7|-|-|TRBV5-1
TGCGCCAGCAGCCTGGTTCTCGATTCCTACGAGCAGTACTTC
CASSLVLDSYEQYF
>TRBJ2-3|TRBD2|-|TRBV14
TGTGCCAGCAGCCAAGCTCCCACTAGCGTCGGGGATACGCAGTATTTT
CASSQAPTSVGDTQYF
>TRBJ1-1|-|-|TRBV4-1
TGCGCCAGCAGCCAAGCACCGGAGGGGGAAGCTTTCTTT
CASSQAPEGEAFF
>TRBJ2-4|-|-|TRBV6-5
TGTGCCAGCAGTTACTCAGGGCAGGGGTCGGTATTCTTC
CASSYSGQGSVFF
>TRBJ2-2|TRBD2|-|TRBV19
TGTGCCAGTAGTATTGGGCCTGGACTAGTCGTCACCGGGGAGCTGTTTTTT
CASSIGPGLVVTGELFF
>TRBJ2-1|-|-|TRBV5-1
TGCGCCAGCAGCTTGGATGTTGGCTCCTACAATGAGCAGTTCTTC
CASSLDVGSYNEQFF
>TRBJ2-1|-|-|TRBV5-4
TGTGCCAGCAGCCGCGGACAGGGAGGGAGGAATGAGCAGTTCTTC
CASSRGQGGRNEQFF
>TRBJ1-1|TRBD1|-|TRBV13
TGTGCCAGCAGCACCACGACAGGGGAAGATACTGAAGCTTTCTTT
CASSTTTGEDTEAFF
>TRBJ2-7|-|-|TRBV18
TGTGCCAGCTCACCCTTAAAGGGGTCCTACGAGCAGTACTTC
CASSPLKGSYEQYF
>TRBJ2-5|-|-|TRBV28
TGTGCCAGCCGGGGAACTCCCCACCGGGAGACCCAGTACTTC
CASRGTPHRETQYF
>TRBJ2-3|-|-|TRBV7-9
TGTGCCAGCAGCACCGGGATCCTACGGGGTGGCACAGATACGCAGTATTTT
CASSTGILRGGTDTQYF
>TRBJ2-3|TRBD2|-|TRBV13
TGTGCCAGCAGCTCCGGTAGCGGGAGGAATCCAGATACGCAGTATTTT
CASSSGSGRNPDTQYF
>TRBJ1-1|-|once|TRBV10-2
TGCGCCAGCAGACACATAAACACTGAAGCTTTCTTT
CASRHINTEAFF
>TRBJ2-1|TRBD1|-|TRBV28
TGTGCCAGCAGTTTAGGAGACAGGGCAGCAGAGTTCTTC
CASSLGDRAAEFF
>TRBJ1-2|-|-|TRBV12-3/TRBV12-4
TGTGCCAGCAGTAGCGTGGGCTCGGGGGGCTACACCTTC
CASSSVGSGGYTF
>TRBJ2-1|-|-|TRBV11-2
TGTGCCAGCAGCCATGGAAATCGGGGGGCGAGGGGCAATGAGCAGTTCTTC
CASSHGNRGARGNEQFF
>TRBJ2-7|-|-|TRBV9
TGTGCCAGCAGCGTAGAAGGGTACGAGCAGTACTTC
CASSVEGYEQYF
>TRBJ2-3|TRBD2|-|TRBV6-2/TRBV6-3
TGTGCCAGCAGTTACGGGACTAGCGGGTTCGGGGATACGCAGTATTTT
CASSYGTSGFGDTQYF
>TRBJ2-1|-|-|TRBV27
TGTGCCAGCAGTTTATTGAACCTGGGATACAATGAGCAGTTCTTC
CASSLLNLGYNEQFF
>TRBJ1-6|TRBD1|-|TRBV7-2
TGTGCCAGCAGTTTTGGACAGGGTGGCTCACCCCTCCACTTT
CASSFGQGGSPLHF
>TRBJ1-1|-|-|TRBV7-2
TGTGCCAGCAGCGTCAGACGAAACACTGAAGCTTTCTTT
CASSVRRNTEAFF
>TRBJ2-3|TRBD2|-|TRBV7-9
TGTGCCAGCAGCTTCCAAGCGGGGCGCACAGATACGCAGTATTTT
CASSFQAGRTDTQYF